These 18 T cell receptor beta chains originate from one sample sequenced in a study of T cells after yellow fever vaccination. In TCRdb, the 5' RACE reads were re-called with MiXCR into one record per CDR3 protein. The sample includes about 550,000 distinct CDR3 sequences, less than 20% of them seen just once. The source material was PBMCs, sampled 15 days after the yellow fever booster vaccination. The receptors shown here come from a man aged 30 to 45 who received the YFV17D yellow fever vaccine.

This clonotype has just a few counts. The chain joins TRBV5-1 to TRBJ2-3; TRBD1 aligns across 8 bases. Germline CDR1 reads SGHRS; CDR2 reads YFSETQ. The CDR3 extends over 14 amino acids. V lost 4 bases to trimming and J lost 4 bases; unmatched junction nucleotides: 5. The CDR3 sequence is CASSQGARADTQYF. The CDR3 DNA reads TGCGCCAGCAGCCAGGGGGCAAGGGCAGATACGCAGTATTTT.

V is TRBV21-1 and J is TRBJ2-2; the listed D gene, TRBD1, was not tested against the DNA. TRBV21-1 is a pseudogene segment. The CDR3 sequence is 13 residues long. The CDR3 region has the DNA TGTGCCAGCAGCAAACCCCTGTGGCAGGAGCTGTTTTTT. It codes for CASSKPLWQELFF.

This clonotype came up a few times. The chain joins TRBV6-2 or TRBV6-3 to TRBJ2-2; the match to TRBD2 covers 8 bases. The ends lost 6 bases at V and 4 bases at J; junction bases unmatched: 7. There are 15 residues in the CDR3. Germline V gene lookup returns CDR1 MNHEY and CDR2 SVGEGT. The CDR3 DNA reads as TGTGCCAGCAGCCATGGGCTAGCGGGCACCGGGGAGCTGTTTTTT. Amino acids: CASSHGLAGTGELFF.

This clonotype was detected ten times or more. The chain employs TRBV14 and TRBJ2-3; 7 positions match TRBD2. Germline V lookup: CDR1 SGHDN, CDR2 FVKESK. The CDR3 totals 16 residues. Trimming cost V 4 bases and J 5 bases; bases outside gene matches: 12. CDR3 protein: CASSPFGQAGKDTQYF. The CDR3 coding sequence is TGTGCCAGCAGCCCCTTTGGCCAAGCGGGAAAAGATACGCAGTATTTT.

The chain links TRBV5-4 to TRBJ2-3; a possible D gene is TRBD2 (5 bases). Germline V gene data show CDR1 as SGHNT and CDR2 as YYREEE (reference sequence). The CDR3 sequence is 15 residues long. Between the trimmed V and J ends, which lost 2 bases and 2 bases, there was a span of 12 bases. The CDR3 DNA sequence: TGTGCCAGCAGCTTCTCCACGGGGTTCACAGATACGCAGTATTTT. Translated: CASSFSTGFTDTQYF.

This clonotype turned up a few times. The gene calls are TRBV20-1 and TRBJ2-5; no firm D call. Germline CDR1 DFQATT, CDR2 SNEGSKA (reference sequence). CDR3 length equals 13 residues. The V gene lost 6 bases and the J gene lost 5 bases, with 16 bases spanning the gap. As DNA, the CDR3 is TGCAGTGCGACAAGCGAGCTGGGGGAGACCCAGTACTTC. This encodes CSATSELGETQYF.

This chain links TRBV20-1 with TRBJ2-2; D is ambiguous. This CDR3 contains 14 residues. Germline values: CDR1 DFQATT, CDR2 SNEGSKA (reference sequence). Trimming left V 5 bases short and J 1 base short, with 11 bases between. The CDR3 reads CSAPHRLNTGELFF. Here the CDR3 DNA reads TGCAGTGCTCCCCACCGGTTGAACACCGGGGAGCTGTTTTTT.

The gene calls are TRBV7-8 and TRBJ2-1; D not resolved. Trimming removed 5 bases from V and 7 bases from J, with 18 bases in between. CDR1 is SGHVS and CDR2 is FQNEAQ in the germline V gene. This CDR3 has 15 residues. The CDR3: CASSSAWSWPNEQFF. The CDR3 coding sequence is TGTGCCAGCAGCAGCGCTTGGAGTTGGCCTAATGAGCAGTTCTTC.

The chain recombines TRBV20-1 with TRBJ1-3; no clear D gene. Trimming shortened V by 4 bases and J by 2 bases, and 6 bases separated the two germline ends. Germline CDR1 DFQATT, CDR2 SNEGSKA (reference sequence). CDR3 length: 12 residues. CDR3 sequence: CSAKGAGNTIYF. Written as DNA, the CDR3 is TGCAGTGCTAAGGGCGCTGGAAACACCATATATTTT.

The chain uses TRBV7-2 and TRBJ2-7, with D hard to call. Trimming stripped 8 bases from V and 3 bases from J, with 11 bases between. Germline V CDR1 and CDR2: SGHTA, FQGNSA. The CDR3 sequence is 12 residues long. DNA for the CDR3: TGTGCCAGCGAAACCCCCGGCTACGAGCAGTACTTC. Protein sequence: CASETPGYEQYF.

This sequence joins TRBV18 and TRBJ1-1; 8 bases match TRBD1. The CDR3 sequence is 16 residues long. Germline CDR1 KGHSH, CDR2 LQKENI. V trimming: 1 base; J trimming: 0 bases; junction bases outside the gene matches: 4. CDR3 sequence reads: CASSPLDRGLNTEAFF. CDR3 nucleotides: TGTGCCAGCTCACCACTCGACAGGGGCTTGAACACTGAAGCTTTCTTT.

This clonotype appeared a few times. The chain is built from TRBV19 and TRBJ1-1; no definite D call. This CDR3 is built from 15 residues. CDR1 and CDR2 (germline): LNHDA, SQIVND (reference sequence). With 7 bases removed from V and 0 bases from J, the gap between germline ends came to 15 bases. CDR3 residues: CASTPGTPLNTEAFF. CDR3 DNA: TGTGCCAGTACCCCGGGAACTCCTCTGAACACTGAAGCTTTCTTT.

The chain is built from TRBV7-2 and TRBJ2-7; D may be TRBD2 (6 bases). The V gene's germline CDR1 is SGHTA and CDR2 FQGNSA. The CDR3 sequence is 15 residues long. The V gene lost 2 bases and the J gene lost 5 bases, with 16 bases spanning the gap. Here the CDR3 DNA reads TGTGCCAGCAGCTTATGGTCCGGGAGAGGCCACGAGCAGTACTTC. Its translation is CASSLWSGRGHEQYF.

This clonotype was counted between two and nine times. The chain couples TRBV10-3 to TRBJ2-2, with D possibly called TRBD1 or TRBD2 (5 bases each). Germline V gene lookup returns CDR1 ENHRY and CDR2 SYGVKD. CDR3 size: 14 residues. Trimming stripped 4 bases from V and 5 bases from J, with 11 bases between. This CDR3 reads CAISGDPGTGELFF. The CDR3 bases are TGTGCCATCAGTGGGGACCCAGGAACCGGGGAGCTGTTTTTT.

This clonotype came up a few times. V and J are TRBV5-1 and TRBJ2-1; D ambiguous. V shed 4 bases and J shed 12 bases, with 2 bases lying between them. Germline V gene lookup returns CDR1 SGHRS and CDR2 YFSETQ. The CDR3 has 8 residues. CDR3 DNA: TGCGCCAGCAGCCGGCAGTTCTTC. The encoded protein is CASSRQFF.

V gene TRBV5-6 combines with J gene TRBJ2-3; possible D gene TRBD1, 6 bases. The CDR3 is 15 amino acids. CDR1 is SGHDT, CDR2 YYEEEE, per germline. The V end lost 0 bases, the J end lost 4 bases, and 12 bases lay between the germline ends. The DNA of the CDR3 is TGTGCCAGCAGCTTGGTAGACAGGATCGCAGATACGCAGTATTTT. Translated, it gives CASSLVDRIADTQYF.

This rearrangement joins TRBV6-5 to TRBJ2-7; 7 bases line up with TRBD1. The CDR3 has 14 amino acids. CDR1 and CDR2 (germline): MNHEY, SVGAGI. Losses at the gene ends were 5 bases for V and 4 bases for J; bases not matched to a gene: 8. The CDR3 DNA follows: TGTGCCAGCAGTCTACAGGGGATCCCATACGAGCAGTACTTC. This gives the protein CASSLQGIPYEQYF.

This clonotype was seen a few times. This chain connects TRBV7-8 to TRBJ1-3; no reliable D call. The CDR3 is made up of 15 amino acids. Looked up from germline, CDR1 is SGHVS and CDR2 is FQNEAQ. The V end lost 1 base, the J end lost 2 bases, and 9 bases lay between the germline ends. The CDR3 is CASSLGPTPGNTIYF. The CDR3 coding sequence is TGTGCCAGCAGCTTAGGGCCCACCCCTGGAAACACCATATATTTT. The full variable domain, completed using reference TRBV7-8 and TRBJ1-3, is GAGVSQSPRYKVAKRGQDVALRCDPISGHVSLFWYQQALGQGPEFLTYFQNEAQLDKSGLPSDRFFAERPEGSVSTLKIQRTQQEDSAVYLCASSLGPTPGNTIYFGEGSWLTVV.